The rows below give T cell receptor beta chains drawn from one sample of a study of regulatory T cells in long-lasting Graves disease. One entry per CDR3 protein, called by TCRdb with MiXCR from the multiplex PCR reads. The sample holds 350,000 to 450,000 distinct CDR3 sequences, more than 12% seen once. The same sample was also used in a study of T cells in Graves' hyperthyroidism and ophthalmopathy.

The sequenced sample was peripheral blood mononuclear cells (PBMCs), obtained at new diagnosis, from a patient treated with antithyroid drugs. These receptors were collected from a woman between 25 and 40 years old with Graves disease. CDR3s include the opening cysteine and the closing phenylalanine or tryptophan. A D gene is named only where the DNA matches it firmly. Where a row states a size, it is once, few, many or the class of an expanded clone; other rows omit it.

>TRBD2|many|TRBJ2-4|TRBV7-8
TGTGCCAGCAGCTTAGGGGGACTAGAAGATTTTGTGATGAGCATTCAGTACTTC
CASSLGGLEDFVMSIQYF
>TRBD2|many|TRBJ2-1|TRBV9
TGTGCCAGCAGCGTAAGAACTAGCGGGAGGGATGAGCAGTTCTTC
CASSVRTSGRDEQFF
>-|many|TRBJ2-1|TRBV20-1
TGCAGTGCTACTGGTACGTTCGCGAATGAGCAGTTCTTC
CSATGTFANEQFF
>-|-|TRBJ2-5|TRBV28
TGTGCCAGCAGTGTATATGTCGGCAGCAATTCGGAGACCCAGTACTTC
CASSVYVGSNSETQYF
>TRBD2|few|TRBJ2-6|TRBV5-1
TGCGCCAGCAGCCCGGGACTAGCGGGAGTTAGATCTGGGGCCAACGTCCTGACTTTC
CASSPGLAGVRSGANVLTF
>-|-|TRBJ2-3|TRBV9
TGTGCCAGCGGGACCCTTAGCACAGATACGCAGTATTTT
CASGTLSTDTQYF
>TRBD2|many|TRBJ2-3|TRBV20-1
TGCAGCCTGGGATGGCTAGCGGGAGGTCTTAAGGGCACAGATACGCAGTATTTT
CSLGWLAGGLKGTDTQYF
>TRBD1|few|TRBJ1-1|TRBV5-6
TGTGCCAGCGAACAAGTAGACAGGGCGGGAACTGAAGCTTTCTTT
CASEQVDRAGTEAFF
>TRBD2|many|TRBJ2-3|TRBV19
TGTGCCAGTAGTCCGGCTAGCGGGAGGGGAGATACGCAGTATTTT
CASSPASGRGDTQYF
>-|many|TRBJ2-1|TRBV28
TGTGCCAGCAGTTCCCTGTGGGGCCCCATCTACAATGAGCAGTTCTTC
CASSSLWGPIYNEQFF
>-|many|TRBJ2-1|TRBV2
TGTGCCAGTAGCGGCAACAGGGTGCTTGTTGCGTTC
CASSGNRVLVAF
>TRBD2|-|TRBJ2-3|TRBV20-1
TGCAGTGCTAACCAAGCGGGAGGCGGGGACACAGATACGCAGTATTTT
CSANQAGGGDTDTQYF
>-|many|TRBJ1-1|TRBV7-9
TGTGCCAGCAGCTTACAGGAATTGAACACTGAAGCTTTCTTT
CASSLQELNTEAFF
>-|-|TRBJ2-1|TRBV19
TGTGCCAGTAGTATAGTCGAGACTAGCTACAATGAGCAGTTCTTC
CASSIVETSYNEQFF